The present T cell receptor beta chain was sequenced within a study of T-cell memory formation after mild COVID-19. Study outcomes and limitations: The appearance of some responding clones in pre-infection memory suggested that cross-reactive memory joined. Clones contracting across day 15 to 85 had a balanced CD4/CD8 profile; later expanding clones leaned CD4+. CD4+ contracting clones were found mainly in CM and EM, and CD8+ ones in EMRA.

Turning to this clonotype: The antigen is not known.

TCRdb re-called the 5' RACE reads through MiXCR, storing one row per CDR3 protein. This table has 110,000 or so distinct CDR3 sequences, approximately 22% appearing once. CDR3 length: 14 amino acids. V gave up 1 base and J gave up 2 bases, with 9 bases separating them. The germline V gene has CDR1 LGHNA and CDR2 YNFKEQ. This clonotype was obtained from a man aged 18 to 30 who had mild COVID-19 (a few samples of this study predate the infection). Cell type and time point are not known. Material for sequencing was PBMCs or a T cell subset sorted from them (not recorded which). The J gene is TRBJ2-7, the V gene TRBV4-2; TRBD1 might be the D (6 bases). CDR3 loop: CASSQGTAPYEQYF. The CDR3 DNA reads TGTGCCAGCAGCCAAGGGACAGCCCCCTACGAGCAGTACTTC.